Below are 17 T cell receptor beta chains sequenced from a single sample in a study of T cell responses to AZD1222 COVID-19 vaccine. Method: immunoSEQ multiplex PCR; TCRdb's copy keeps in-frame clones and lacks some. Among approximately 200,000 clones, around 90% were seen once, and the ten largest hold approximately 7.7%. The material sequenced was peripheral blood, taken on day 0 of AZD1222 vaccination. These TCRs come from an adult in good health.

The rearrangement uses TRBV6-6 and TRBJ2-7, with D unresolved. The CDR3 totals 13 residues. Germline CDR1 MNHNY, CDR2 SVGAGI (reference sequence). With 2 bases removed from V and 7 bases from J, the gap between germline ends came to 12 bases. This CDR3 is CASSYRPEQEQYF. The CDR3 coding sequence is TGTGCCAGCAGTTACCGCCCGGAGCAAGAGCAGTACTTC.

The CDR3 region has the DNA TGTGCCAGCAGCCCGGATGGGTGGGGGGGTCTGGGAGATCAGCCCCAGCATTTT. Protein product: CASSPDGWGGLGDQPQHF. The chain recombines TRBV11-2 with TRBJ1-5, with D tentatively TRBD1 (5 bases). V lost 5 bases and J lost 5, with 25 bases in between. The CDR3 consists of 18 residues. Looked up from germline, CDR1 is SGHAT and CDR2 is FQNNGV.

This clone was seen just once. The rearrangement joins TRBV4-3 to TRBJ1-3, with D possibly matching TRBD1 (5 bases). Trimming stripped 2 bases from V and 0 bases from J, with 14 bases between. Germline V gene sequence: CDR1 LGHNA, CDR2 YSLEER. The CDR3 contains 17 residues. This chain's CDR3 is CASSQYGARDSGNTIYF. Here the CDR3 DNA reads TGCGCCAGCAGCCAATACGGGGCCAGGGACTCTGGAAACACCATATATTTT.

This chain uses TRBV9 with TRBJ1-4; the D is unclear. V lost 0 bases and J 4 bases, leaving 10 bases between the germline ends. Germline values: CDR1 SGDLS, CDR2 YYNGEE. The CDR3 totals 15 residues. The CDR3 spells CASSVGGRYNEKLFF. The CDR3 region has the DNA TGTGCCAGCAGCGTAGGTGGGAGATATAATGAAAAACTGTTTTTT.

This sequence joins TRBV7-9 and TRBJ1-1, with D unclear. The V end was cut by 3 bases, the J end by 4 bases, with 12 bases between. Germline-derived CDR1 and CDR2 are SEHNR and FQNEAQ (reference sequence). CDR3 length: 14 amino acids. Written as DNA, the CDR3 is TGTGCCAGCAGCTTTCGGCTGCTGGGCACTGAAGCTTTCTTT. This codes for CASSFRLLGTEAFF.

The table lists this clone with a count of one. This rearrangement joins TRBV5-1 to TRBJ2-1; no clear D. The CDR3 is made up of 13 amino acids. Germline CDR1 reads SGHRS; CDR2 reads YFSETQ. The V end lost 0 bases, the J end lost 7 bases, and 8 bases lay between the germline ends. The CDR3 DNA follows: TGCGCCAGCAGCTTGGCCGCGGAAAATGAGCAGTTCTTC. Translation: CASSLAAENEQFF.

This chain uses TRBV10-2 with TRBJ1-5; D not resolved. From germline, CDR1 is WSHSY and CDR2 SAAADI. CDR3 length: 14 amino acids. The ends were cut back, 4 bases at V and 4 bases at J, with 11 bases in the middle. The CDR3 region has the DNA TGCGCCAGCAGTGGAGGTCAGCTTAATCAGCCCCAGCATTTT. Protein: CASSGGQLNQPQHF.

CDR3 protein: CASSLTSGGGQETQYF. CDR3 coding DNA: TGTGCCAGCAGTCTCACTAGCGGGGGCGGCCAAGAGACCCAGTACTTC. The chain is built from TRBV7-6 and TRBJ2-5; 11 nucleotides agree with TRBD2. J lost 1 base, V lost 6 bases, and 7 bases had no gene match. This CDR3 contains 16 residues. In germline, CDR1 is SGHVS, CDR2 FNYEAQ.

V gene TRBV19 combines with J gene TRBJ1-6; 8 bases match TRBD1. The CDR3 contains 19 residues. Trimming cost V 6 bases and J 5 bases; bases outside gene matches: 18. Germline loops: CDR1 LNHDA, CDR2 SQIVND (reference sequence). The CDR3: CASRSYKSSGGLHNSPLHF. CDR3 coding DNA: TGTGCCAGTAGATCATACAAAAGTTCAGGGGGCTTACATAATTCACCCCTCCACTTT.

V gene TRBV4-1 combines with J gene TRBJ2-1; 7 bases line up with TRBD1. This CDR3 has 13 residues. J was trimmed by 8 bases and V by 1 base; bases with no gene match: 2. The V gene's germline CDR1 is MGHRA and CDR2 YSYEKL. DNA for the CDR3: TGCGCCAGCAGCCAAGGGACAGGCGATGAGCAGTTCTTC. Translation: CASSQGTGDEQFF.

This rearrangement joins TRBV27 to TRBJ1-1; no firm D call. There are 13 residues in the CDR3. Germline V lookup: CDR1 MNHEY, CDR2 SMNVEV (reference sequence). The V end was cut by 3 bases, the J end by 10 bases, with 15 bases between. The CDR3 loop reads CASSFDQLSTAFF. DNA of the CDR3: TGTGCCAGCAGTTTTGATCAACTCAGTACAGCTTTCTTT.

This chain uses TRBV2 with TRBJ2-5; TRBD2 matches 7 bases. Germline assignment: CDR1 SNHLY and CDR2 FYNNEI. The V and J ends lost 0 bases and 4 bases, in that order; junction bases with no gene match: 11. The CDR3 is 17 residues long. The CDR3 loop reads CASSEAYGGGVGETQYF. The CDR3 DNA is TGTGCCAGCAGTGAAGCCTACGGTGGGGGGGTAGGAGAGACCCAGTACTTC.

This chain joins TRBV30 and TRBJ2-3, with D perhaps matching TRBD1 (5 bases). CDR3 length: 12 amino acids. Trimming removed 3 bases from V and 5 bases from J, with 9 bases in between. Germline CDR1 is GTSNPN and CDR2 is SVGIG (reference sequence). In nucleotides, the CDR3 is TGTGCCTGGAGCCAGGGTGGAGATACGCAGTATTTT. Translation gives CAWSQGGDTQYF.

This clone came up once. J is TRBJ1-1 and V is TRBV15; no definite D call. V lost 3 bases and J lost 11, with 13 bases in between. The CDR3 extends over 12 amino acids. Germline V gives CDR1 LNHNV, CDR2 YYDKDF (reference sequence). CDR3 residues: CATSREGRVAFF. The CDR3, as DNA: TGTGCCACCAGCAGGGAAGGACGGGTGGCTTTCTTT.

J is TRBJ2-6 and V is TRBV6-2 or TRBV6-3, with D unresolved. CDR1 and CDR2 from the germline V gene are MNHEY and SVGEGT. The V end lost 4 bases, the J end lost 2 bases, and 9 bases lay between the germline ends. This CDR3 has 15 residues. The CDR3 bases are TGTGCCAGCAGTTTGCCCCTCGCTGGGGCCAACGTCCTGACTTTC. Translation: CASSLPLAGANVLTF.

The table lists this clone with a count of one. This chain uses TRBV5-6 with TRBJ2-7, with D perhaps TRBD1 (6 bases). The V end was cut by 4 bases, the J end by 6 bases, with 17 bases between. Germline loops: CDR1 SGHDT, CDR2 YYEEEE. The CDR3 is 14 amino acids. CDR3 nucleotides: TGTGCCAGCAGCCAGAACGACAGGTACGGCGAGCAGTACTTC. This codes for CASSQNDRYGEQYF.

The chain is built from TRBV10-2 and TRBJ1-2, with TRBD1 matching 7 bases. CDR1 and CDR2 from the germline V gene are WSHSY and SAAADI. V lost 3 bases, J lost 6 bases, and 10 bases stayed unmatched. The CDR3 length is 15 residues. The CDR3 DNA reads as TGCGCCAGCAGTGACTTCCCAACCGGGACAGATGGCTACACCTTC. Translated, it gives CASSDFPTGTDGYTF.